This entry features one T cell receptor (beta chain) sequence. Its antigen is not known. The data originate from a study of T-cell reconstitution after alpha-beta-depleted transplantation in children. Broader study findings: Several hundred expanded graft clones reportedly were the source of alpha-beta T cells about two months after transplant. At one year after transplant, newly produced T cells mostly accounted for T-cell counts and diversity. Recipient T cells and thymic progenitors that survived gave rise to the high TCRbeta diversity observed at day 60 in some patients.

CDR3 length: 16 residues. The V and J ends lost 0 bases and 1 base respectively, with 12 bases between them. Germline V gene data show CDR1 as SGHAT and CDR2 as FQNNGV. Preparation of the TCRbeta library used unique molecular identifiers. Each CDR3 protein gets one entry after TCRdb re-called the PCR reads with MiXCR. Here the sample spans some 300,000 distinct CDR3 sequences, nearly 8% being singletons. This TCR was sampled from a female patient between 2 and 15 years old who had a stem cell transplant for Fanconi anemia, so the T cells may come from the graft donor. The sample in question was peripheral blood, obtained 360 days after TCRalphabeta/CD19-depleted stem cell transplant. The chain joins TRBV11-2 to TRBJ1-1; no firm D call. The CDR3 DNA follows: TGTGCCAGCAGCTTAGATATTGGGGATAGGAACACTGAAGCTTTCTTT. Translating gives CASSLDIGDRNTEAFF.